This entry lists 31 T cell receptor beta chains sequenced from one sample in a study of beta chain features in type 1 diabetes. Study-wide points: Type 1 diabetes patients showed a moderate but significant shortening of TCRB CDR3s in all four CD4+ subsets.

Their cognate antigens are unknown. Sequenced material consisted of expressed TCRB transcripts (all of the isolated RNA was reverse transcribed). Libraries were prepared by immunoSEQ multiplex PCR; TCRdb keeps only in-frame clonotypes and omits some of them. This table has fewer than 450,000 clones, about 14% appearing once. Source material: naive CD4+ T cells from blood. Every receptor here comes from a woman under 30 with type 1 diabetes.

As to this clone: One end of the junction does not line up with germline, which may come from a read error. CDR3 sequence (DNA): TGTGCCAGCACCTTACAGGGGTACGGCACAGATACGCAGTATTTT. Protein: CASTLQGYGTDTQYF. This sequence joins TRBV7-9 and TRBJ2-3, with TRBD1 matching 7 bases. The CDR3 contains 15 residues. CDR1 and CDR2 from the germline V gene are SEHNR and FQNEAQ (reference sequence).

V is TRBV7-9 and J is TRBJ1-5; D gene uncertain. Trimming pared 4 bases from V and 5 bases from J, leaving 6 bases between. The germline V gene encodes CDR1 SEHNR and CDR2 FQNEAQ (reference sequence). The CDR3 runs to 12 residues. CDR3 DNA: TGTGCCAGCAGCTCCTCGGATCAGCCCCAGCATTTT. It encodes CASSSSDQPQHF.

The CDR3 nucleotides read TGTGCCAGCAGCATATCCGGGACAGGGTCCTACGTGACTGAAGCTTTCTTT. Protein product: CASSISGTGSYVTEAFF. J is TRBJ1-1 and V is TRBV7-8; 9 nucleotides align to TRBD1. This CDR3 contains 17 residues. With 5 bases clipped from V and 5 bases from J, the junction kept 15 bases outside the gene matches. The V gene's germline CDR1 is SGHVS and CDR2 FQNEAQ.

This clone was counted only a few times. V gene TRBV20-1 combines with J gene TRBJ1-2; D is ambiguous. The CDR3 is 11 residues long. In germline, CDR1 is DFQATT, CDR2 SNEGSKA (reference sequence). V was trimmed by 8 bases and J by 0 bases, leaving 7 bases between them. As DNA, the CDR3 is TGCAGTCCCACATCTAACTATGGCTACACCTTC. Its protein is CSPTSNYGYTF.

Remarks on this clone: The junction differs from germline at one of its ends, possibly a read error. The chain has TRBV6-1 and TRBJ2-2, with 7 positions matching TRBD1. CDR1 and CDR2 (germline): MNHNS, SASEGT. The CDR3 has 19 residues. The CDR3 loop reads CASREVWTGRVMDTGELFF. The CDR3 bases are TGTGCCAGCAGAGAAGTTTGGACAGGAAGGGTAATGGACACCGGGGAGCTGTTTTTT.

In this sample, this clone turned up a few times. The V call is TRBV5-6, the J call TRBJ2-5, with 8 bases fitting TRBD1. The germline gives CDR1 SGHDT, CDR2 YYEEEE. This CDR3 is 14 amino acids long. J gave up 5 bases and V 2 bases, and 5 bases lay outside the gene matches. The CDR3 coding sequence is TGTGCCAGCAGCTTAGGACAGGGCAGCGAGACCCAGTACTTC. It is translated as CASSLGQGSETQYF.

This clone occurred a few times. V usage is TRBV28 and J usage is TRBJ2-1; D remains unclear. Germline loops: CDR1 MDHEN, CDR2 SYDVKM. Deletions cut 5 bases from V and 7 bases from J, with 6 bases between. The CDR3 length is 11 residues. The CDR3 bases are TGTGCCAGCAGTAAACAGAATGAGCAGTTCTTC. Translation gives CASSKQNEQFF.

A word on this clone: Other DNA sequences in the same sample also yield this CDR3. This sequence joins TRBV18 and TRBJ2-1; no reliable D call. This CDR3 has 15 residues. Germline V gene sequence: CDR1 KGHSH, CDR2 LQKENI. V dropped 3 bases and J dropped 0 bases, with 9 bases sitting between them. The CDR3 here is CASSPGPSSYNEQFF. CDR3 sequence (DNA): TGTGCCAGCTCACCCGGCCCTAGCTCCTACAATGAGCAGTTCTTC. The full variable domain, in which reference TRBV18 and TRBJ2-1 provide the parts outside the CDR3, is NAGVMQNPRHLVRRRGQEARLRCSPMKGHSHVYWYRQLPEEGLKFMVYLQKENIIDESGMPKERFSAEFPKEGPSILRIQQVVRGDSAAYFCASSPGPSSYNEQFFGPGTRLTVL.

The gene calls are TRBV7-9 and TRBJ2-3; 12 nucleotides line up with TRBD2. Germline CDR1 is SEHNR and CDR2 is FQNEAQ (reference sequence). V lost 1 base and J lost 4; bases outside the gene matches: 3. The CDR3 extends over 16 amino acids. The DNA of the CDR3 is TGTGCCAGCAGCTTAGGGACTAGCGGGATGGCAGATACGCAGTATTTT. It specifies CASSLGTSGMADTQYF.

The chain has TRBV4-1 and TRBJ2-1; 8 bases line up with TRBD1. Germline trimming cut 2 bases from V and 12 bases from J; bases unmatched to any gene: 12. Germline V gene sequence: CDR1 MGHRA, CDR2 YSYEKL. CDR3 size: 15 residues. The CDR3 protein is CASSQSGQGVGRQFF. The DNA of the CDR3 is TGCGCCAGCAGCCAATCCGGACAGGGTGTGGGGAGGCAGTTCTTC.

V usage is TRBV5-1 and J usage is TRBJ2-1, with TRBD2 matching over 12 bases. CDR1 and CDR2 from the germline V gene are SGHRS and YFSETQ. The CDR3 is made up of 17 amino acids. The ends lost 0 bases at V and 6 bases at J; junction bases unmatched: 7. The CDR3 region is CASSLAALAGGGNEQFF. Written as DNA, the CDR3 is TGCGCCAGCAGCTTGGCTGCCCTAGCGGGAGGGGGCAATGAGCAGTTCTTC.

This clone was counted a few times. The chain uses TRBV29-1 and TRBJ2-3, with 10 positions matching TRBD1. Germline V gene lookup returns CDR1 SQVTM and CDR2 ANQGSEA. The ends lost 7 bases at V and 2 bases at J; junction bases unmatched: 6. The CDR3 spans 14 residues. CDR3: CSARDRGFTDTQYF. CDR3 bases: TGCAGCGCCCGGGACAGGGGATTCACAGATACGCAGTATTTT.

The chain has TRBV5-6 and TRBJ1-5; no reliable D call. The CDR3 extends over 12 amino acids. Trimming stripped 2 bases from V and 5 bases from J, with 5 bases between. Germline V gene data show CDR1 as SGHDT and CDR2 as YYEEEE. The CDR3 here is CASSFGDQPQHF. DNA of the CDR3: TGTGCCAGCAGCTTCGGGGATCAGCCCCAGCATTTT.

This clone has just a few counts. The CDR3, as DNA: TGTGCCAGCAGTGAATGGGGGGTTTCTTACACTGAAGCTTTCTTT. It yields the protein CASSEWGVSYTEAFF. This chain connects TRBV25-1 to TRBJ1-1, with D tentatively TRBD1 (5 bases). CDR1 is MGHDK, CDR2 SYGVNS, per germline. Trimming took off 1 base at V and 3 bases at J, with 12 bases between the two ends. This CDR3 is 15 amino acids long.

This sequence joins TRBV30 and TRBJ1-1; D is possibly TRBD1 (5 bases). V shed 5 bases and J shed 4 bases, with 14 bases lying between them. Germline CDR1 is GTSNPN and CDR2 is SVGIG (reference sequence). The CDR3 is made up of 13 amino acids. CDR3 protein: CAWGRGLATEAFF. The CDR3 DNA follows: TGTGCCTGGGGAAGGGGCTTGGCCACTGAAGCTTTCTTT.

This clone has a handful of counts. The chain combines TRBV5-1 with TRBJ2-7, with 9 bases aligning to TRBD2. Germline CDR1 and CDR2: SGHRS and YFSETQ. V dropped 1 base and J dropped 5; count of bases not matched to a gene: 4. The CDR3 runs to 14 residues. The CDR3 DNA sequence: TGCGCCAGCAGCTTGTTTAGCGGGAGAGACGAGCAGTACGTC. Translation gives CASSLFSGRDEQYV.

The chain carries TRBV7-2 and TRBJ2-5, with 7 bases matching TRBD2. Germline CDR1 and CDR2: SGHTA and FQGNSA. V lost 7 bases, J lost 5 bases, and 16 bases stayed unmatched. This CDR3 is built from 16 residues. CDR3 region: CASTLRVGRATETQYF. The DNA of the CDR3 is TGTGCCAGCACCCTCCGGGTGGGGAGGGCCACGGAGACCCAGTACTTC.

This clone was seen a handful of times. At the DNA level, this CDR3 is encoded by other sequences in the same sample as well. The CDR3 DNA reads as TGTGCCACCAGCAGAGATGGAACTAGCGGGAGCACAGATACGCAGTATTTT. This encodes CATSRDGTSGSTDTQYF. The rearrangement uses TRBV15 and TRBJ2-3, with 9 positions matching TRBD2. CDR1 LNHNV and CDR2 YYDKDF come from the germline V gene (reference sequence). This CDR3 is 17 amino acids long. Germline trimming cut 0 bases from V and 0 bases from J; bases unmatched to any gene: 4.

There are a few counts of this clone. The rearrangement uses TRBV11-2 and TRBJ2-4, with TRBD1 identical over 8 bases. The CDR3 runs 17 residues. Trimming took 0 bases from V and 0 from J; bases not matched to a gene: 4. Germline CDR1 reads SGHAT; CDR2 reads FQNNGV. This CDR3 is CASSLDLGTGAKNIQYF. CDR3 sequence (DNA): TGTGCCAGCAGCTTAGATCTTGGGACAGGAGCCAAAAACATTCAGTACTTC.

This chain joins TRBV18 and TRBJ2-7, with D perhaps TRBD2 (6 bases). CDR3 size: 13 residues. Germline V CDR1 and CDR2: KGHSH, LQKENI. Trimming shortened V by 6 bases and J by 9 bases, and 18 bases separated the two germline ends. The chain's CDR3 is CASSPGATRGQYV. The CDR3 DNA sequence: TGTGCCAGCTCCCCGGGAGCTACCCGAGGGCAGTACGTC.

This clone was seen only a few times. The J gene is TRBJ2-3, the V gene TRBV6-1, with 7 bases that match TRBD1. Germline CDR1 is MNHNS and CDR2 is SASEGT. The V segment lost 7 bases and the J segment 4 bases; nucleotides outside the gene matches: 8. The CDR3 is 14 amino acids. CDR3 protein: CASMQGVNADTQYF. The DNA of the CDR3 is TGTGCCAGCATGCAGGGGGTAAACGCAGATACGCAGTATTTT.

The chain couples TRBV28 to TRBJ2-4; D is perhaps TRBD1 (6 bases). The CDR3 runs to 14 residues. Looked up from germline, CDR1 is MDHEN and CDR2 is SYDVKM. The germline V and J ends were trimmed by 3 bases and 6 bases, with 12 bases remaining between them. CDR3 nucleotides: TGTGCCAGCAGTTTGGGGACACCCGTAAACATTCAGTACTTC. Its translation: CASSLGTPVNIQYF.

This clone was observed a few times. CDR3 bases: TGTGCCAGTAGTACAGGGTTCAAAGAGACCCAGTACTTC. This codes for CASSTGFKETQYF. The chain carries TRBV19 and TRBJ2-5; TRBD1 might be the D (5 bases). This CDR3 is 13 amino acids long. CDR1 is LNHDA, CDR2 SQIVND, per germline (reference sequence). The V gene lost 4 bases and the J gene lost 3 bases, with 9 bases spanning the gap.

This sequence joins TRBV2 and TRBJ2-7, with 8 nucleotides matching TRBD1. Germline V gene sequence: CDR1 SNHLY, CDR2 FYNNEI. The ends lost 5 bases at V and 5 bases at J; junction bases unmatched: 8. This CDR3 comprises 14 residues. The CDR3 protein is CASSTRTGGNEQYV. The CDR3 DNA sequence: TGTGCCAGCAGTACACGAACAGGGGGTAACGAGCAGTACGTC.

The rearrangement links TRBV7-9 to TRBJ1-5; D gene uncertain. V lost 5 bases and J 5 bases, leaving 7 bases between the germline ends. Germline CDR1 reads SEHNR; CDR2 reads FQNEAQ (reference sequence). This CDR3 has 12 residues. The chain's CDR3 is CASSLPYQPQHF. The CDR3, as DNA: TGTGCCAGCAGCCTACCGTATCAGCCCCAGCATTTT.

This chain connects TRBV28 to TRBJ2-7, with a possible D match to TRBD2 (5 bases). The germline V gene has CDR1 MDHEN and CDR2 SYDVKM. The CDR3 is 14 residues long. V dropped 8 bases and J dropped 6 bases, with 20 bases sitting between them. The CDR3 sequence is CASSLLATGSEQYF. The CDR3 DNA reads TGTGCCAGCTCCCTCCTAGCAACGGGCTCCGAGCAGTACTTC.

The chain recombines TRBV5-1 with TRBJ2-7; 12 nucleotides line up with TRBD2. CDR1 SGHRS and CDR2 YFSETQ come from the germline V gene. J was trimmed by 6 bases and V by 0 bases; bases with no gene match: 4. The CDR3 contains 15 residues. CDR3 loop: CASSLGLAGVGEQYV. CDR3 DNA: TGCGCCAGCAGCTTGGGACTAGCGGGAGTCGGCGAGCAGTACGTC.

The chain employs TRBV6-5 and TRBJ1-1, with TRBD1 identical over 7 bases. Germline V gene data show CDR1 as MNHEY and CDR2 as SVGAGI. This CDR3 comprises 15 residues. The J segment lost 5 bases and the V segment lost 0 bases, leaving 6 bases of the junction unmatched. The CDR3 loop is CASSYSTGWKTEAFF. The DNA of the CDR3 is TGTGCCAGCAGTTACTCGACAGGGTGGAAAACTGAAGCTTTCTTT.

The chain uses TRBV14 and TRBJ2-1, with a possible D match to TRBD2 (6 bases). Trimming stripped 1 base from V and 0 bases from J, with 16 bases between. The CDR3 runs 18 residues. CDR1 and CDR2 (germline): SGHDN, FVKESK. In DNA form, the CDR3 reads TGTGCCAGCAGCCAAGCTTCCGGAGCGGGTCTCTCCTACAATGAGCAGTTCTTC. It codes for CASSQASGAGLSYNEQFF.

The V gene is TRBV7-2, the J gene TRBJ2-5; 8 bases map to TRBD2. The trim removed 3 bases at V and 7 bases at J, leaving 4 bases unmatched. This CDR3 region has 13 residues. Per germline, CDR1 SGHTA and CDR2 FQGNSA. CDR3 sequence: CASSLRGAGTQYF. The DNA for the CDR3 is TGTGCCAGCAGCTTGCGGGGGGCCGGGACCCAGTACTTC. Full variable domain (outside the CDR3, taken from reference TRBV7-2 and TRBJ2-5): GAGVSQSPSNKVTEKGKDVELRCDPISGHTALYWYRQSLGQGLEFLIYFQGNSAPDKSGLPSDRFSAERTGGSVSTLTIQRTQQEDSAVYLCASSLRGAGTQYFGPGTRLLVL.

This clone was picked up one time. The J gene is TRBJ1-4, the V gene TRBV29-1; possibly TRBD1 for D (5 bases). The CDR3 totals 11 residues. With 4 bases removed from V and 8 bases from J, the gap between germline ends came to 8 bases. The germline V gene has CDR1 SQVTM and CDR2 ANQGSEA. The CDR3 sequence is CSVGWTEKLFF. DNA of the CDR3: TGCAGCGTTGGGTGGACAGAAAAACTGTTTTTT.